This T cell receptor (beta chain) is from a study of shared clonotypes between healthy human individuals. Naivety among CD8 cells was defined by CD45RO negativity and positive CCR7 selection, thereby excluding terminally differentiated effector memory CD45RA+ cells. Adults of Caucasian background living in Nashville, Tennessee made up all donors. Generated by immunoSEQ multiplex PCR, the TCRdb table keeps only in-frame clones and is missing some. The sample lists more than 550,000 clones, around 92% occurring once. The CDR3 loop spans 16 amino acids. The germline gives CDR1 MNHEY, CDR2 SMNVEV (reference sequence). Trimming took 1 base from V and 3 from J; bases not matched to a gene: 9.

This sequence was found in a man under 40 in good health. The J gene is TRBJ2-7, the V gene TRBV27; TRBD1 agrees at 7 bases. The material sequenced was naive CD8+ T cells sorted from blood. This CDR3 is CASSLFTVPGGYEQYF. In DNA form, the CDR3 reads TGTGCCAGCAGTTTATTCACGGTGCCAGGGGGCTACGAGCAGTACTTC.